Reported below is one T cell receptor beta chain. Regarding treatment: oral pan-JAK inhibitor, 5-10 mg twice daily. Germline CDR1 MNHNS, CDR2 SASEGT. The CDR3 runs 13 residues. Trimming took 4 bases from V and 3 from J, leaving 8 bases between them. Once RNA had been extracted, it was reverse transcribed into cDNA to act as the sequencing template. Generated by immunoSEQ multiplex PCR, the TCRdb table keeps only in-frame clones and is missing some. This sample has roughly 220,000 clones; around 65% occur once, and the top ten carry roughly 1.2%. This sample was included in a study of CD8+ T cells in alopecia areata.

The source of this sequence is a human donor with alopecia areata. The V and J genes are TRBV6-1 and TRBJ2-3; weak D call: TRBD2 (5 bases). Specimen: CD4+ T cells sorted from blood, collected between weeks 44 and 45, from a patient treated with tofacitinib. The CDR3 nucleotides read TGTGCCAGCAGTGTCGGGGTTACAGATACGCAGTATTTT. Translating it yields CASSVGVTDTQYF.